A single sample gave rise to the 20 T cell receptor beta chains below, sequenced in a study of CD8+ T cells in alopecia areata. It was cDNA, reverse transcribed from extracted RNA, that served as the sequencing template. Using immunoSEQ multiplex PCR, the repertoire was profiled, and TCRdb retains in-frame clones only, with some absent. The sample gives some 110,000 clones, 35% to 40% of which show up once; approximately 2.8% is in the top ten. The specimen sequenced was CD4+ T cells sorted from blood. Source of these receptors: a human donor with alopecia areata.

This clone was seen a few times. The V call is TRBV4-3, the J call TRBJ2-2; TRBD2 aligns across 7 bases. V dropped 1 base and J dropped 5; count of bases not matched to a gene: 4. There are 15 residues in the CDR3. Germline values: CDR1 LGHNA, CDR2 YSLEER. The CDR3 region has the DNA TGCGCCAGCAGCCAAGGTGGCGGGAGAACCGGGGAGCTGTTTTTT. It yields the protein CASSQGGGRTGELFF.

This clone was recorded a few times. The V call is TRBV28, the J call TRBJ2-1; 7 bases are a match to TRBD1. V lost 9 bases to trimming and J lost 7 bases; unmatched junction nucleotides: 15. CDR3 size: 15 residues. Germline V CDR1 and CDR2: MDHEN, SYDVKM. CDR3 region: CASWGQGQDRNEQFF. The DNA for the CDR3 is TGTGCCAGTTGGGGGCAAGGACAGGACAGGAATGAGCAGTTCTTC.

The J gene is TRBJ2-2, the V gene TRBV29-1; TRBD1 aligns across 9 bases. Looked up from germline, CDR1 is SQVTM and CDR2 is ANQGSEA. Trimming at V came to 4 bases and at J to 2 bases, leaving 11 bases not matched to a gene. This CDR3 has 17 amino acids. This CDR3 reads CSVARGPDRGNTGELFF. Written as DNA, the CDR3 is TGCAGCGTTGCCCGGGGACCGGACAGGGGAAACACCGGGGAGCTGTTTTTT.

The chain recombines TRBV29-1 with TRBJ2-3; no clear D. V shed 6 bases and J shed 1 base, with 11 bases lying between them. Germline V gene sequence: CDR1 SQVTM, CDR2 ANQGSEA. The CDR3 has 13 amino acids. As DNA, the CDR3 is TGCAGCGTGGCGAGGTCGGGCACAGATACGCAGTATTTT. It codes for CSVARSGTDTQYF.

Written as DNA, the CDR3 is TGTGCCAGCTCACCACGGGCCAGAGGCGATGAGCAGTTCTTC. Translated: CASSPRARGDEQFF. The chain joins TRBV18 to TRBJ2-1; D is undetermined. Germline loops: CDR1 KGHSH, CDR2 LQKENI. The CDR3 sequence is 14 residues long. V gave up 1 base and J gave up 8 bases, with 12 bases separating them.

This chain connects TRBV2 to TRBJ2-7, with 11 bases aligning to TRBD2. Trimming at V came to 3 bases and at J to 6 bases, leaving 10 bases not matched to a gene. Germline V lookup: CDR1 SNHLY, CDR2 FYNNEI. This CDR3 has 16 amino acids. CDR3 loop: CASSDLHSGGAVEQYF. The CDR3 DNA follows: TGTGCCAGCAGTGACTTACATAGCGGGGGGGCGGTCGAGCAGTACTTC.

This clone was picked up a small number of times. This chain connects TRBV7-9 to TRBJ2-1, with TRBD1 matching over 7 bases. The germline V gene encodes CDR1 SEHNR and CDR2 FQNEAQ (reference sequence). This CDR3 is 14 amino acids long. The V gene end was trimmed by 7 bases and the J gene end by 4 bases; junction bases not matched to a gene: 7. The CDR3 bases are TGTGCCAGCACCCGACAGGGCGATTACAATGAGCAGTTCTTC. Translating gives CASTRQGDYNEQFF.

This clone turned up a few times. The CDR3 spells CAIRSVGSTYQPQHF. The CDR3 DNA follows: TGTGCCATCAGGTCGGTCGGGTCGACATATCAGCCCCAGCATTTT. This chain joins TRBV10-3 and TRBJ1-5; D gene uncertain. This CDR3 is built from 15 residues. The V end was cut by 6 bases, the J end by 5 bases, with 17 bases between. Per germline, CDR1 ENHRY and CDR2 SYGVKD.

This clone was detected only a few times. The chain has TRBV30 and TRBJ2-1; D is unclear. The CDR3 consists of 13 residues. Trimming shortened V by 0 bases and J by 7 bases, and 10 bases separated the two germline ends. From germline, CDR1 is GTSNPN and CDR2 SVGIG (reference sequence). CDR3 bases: TGTGCCTGGAGTGTACCAAGGCCGAATGAGCAGTTCTTC. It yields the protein CAWSVPRPNEQFF.

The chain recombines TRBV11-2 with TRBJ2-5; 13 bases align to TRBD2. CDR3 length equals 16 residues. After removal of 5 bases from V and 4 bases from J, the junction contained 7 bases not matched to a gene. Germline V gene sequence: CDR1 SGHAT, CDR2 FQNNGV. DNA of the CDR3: TGTGCCAGCAGCCCACTAGCGGGGGGGCCTAGAGAGACCCAGTACTTC. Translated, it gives CASSPLAGGPRETQYF.

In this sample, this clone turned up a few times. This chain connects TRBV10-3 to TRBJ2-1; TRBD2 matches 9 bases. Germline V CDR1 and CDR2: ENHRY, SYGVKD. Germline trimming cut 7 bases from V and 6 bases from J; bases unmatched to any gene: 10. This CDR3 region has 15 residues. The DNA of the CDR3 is TGTGCCATCACCGAAGGAGCGGGGGGAAGCAATGAGCAGTTCTTC. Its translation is CAITEGAGGSNEQFF.

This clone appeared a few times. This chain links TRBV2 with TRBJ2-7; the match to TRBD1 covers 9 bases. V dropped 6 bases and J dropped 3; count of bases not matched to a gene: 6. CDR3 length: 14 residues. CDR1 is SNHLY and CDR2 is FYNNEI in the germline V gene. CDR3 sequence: CASRGWTGDYEQYF. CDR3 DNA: TGTGCCAGCAGAGGGTGGACAGGGGACTACGAGCAGTACTTC.

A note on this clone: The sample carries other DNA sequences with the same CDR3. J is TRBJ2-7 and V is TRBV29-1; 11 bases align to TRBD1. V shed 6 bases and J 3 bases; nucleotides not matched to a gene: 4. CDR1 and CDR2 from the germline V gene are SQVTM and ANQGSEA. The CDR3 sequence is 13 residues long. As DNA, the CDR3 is TGCAGCGTCCCCGGGACAGGGGGCTACGAGCAGTACTTC. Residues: CSVPGTGGYEQYF.

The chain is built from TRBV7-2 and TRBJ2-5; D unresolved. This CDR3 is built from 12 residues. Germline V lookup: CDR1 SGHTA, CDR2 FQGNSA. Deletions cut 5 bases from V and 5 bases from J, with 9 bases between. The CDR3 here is CASSPNRETQYF. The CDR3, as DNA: TGTGCCAGCAGCCCGAATCGCGAGACCCAGTACTTC.

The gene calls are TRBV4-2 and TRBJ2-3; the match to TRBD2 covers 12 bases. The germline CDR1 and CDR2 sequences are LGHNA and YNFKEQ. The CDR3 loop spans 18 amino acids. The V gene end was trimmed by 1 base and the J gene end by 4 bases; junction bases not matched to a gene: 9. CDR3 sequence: CASSQALRLAGEPDTQYF. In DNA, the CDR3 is TGTGCCAGCAGCCAAGCCCTGAGACTAGCGGGGGAGCCAGATACGCAGTATTTT.

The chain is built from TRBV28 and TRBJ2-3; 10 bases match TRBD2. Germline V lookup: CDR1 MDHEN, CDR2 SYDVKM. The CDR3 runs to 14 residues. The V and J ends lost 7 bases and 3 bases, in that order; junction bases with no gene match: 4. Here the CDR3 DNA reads TGTGCCAGCAAAACTAGCGGGACAACAGATACGCAGTATTTT. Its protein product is CASKTSGTTDTQYF.

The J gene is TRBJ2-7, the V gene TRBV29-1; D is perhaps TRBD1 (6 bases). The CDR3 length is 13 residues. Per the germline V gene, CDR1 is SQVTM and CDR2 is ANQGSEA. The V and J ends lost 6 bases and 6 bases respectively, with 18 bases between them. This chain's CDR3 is CSVWDAIGGEQYF. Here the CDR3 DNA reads TGCAGCGTCTGGGATGCGATAGGGGGCGAGCAGTACTTC.

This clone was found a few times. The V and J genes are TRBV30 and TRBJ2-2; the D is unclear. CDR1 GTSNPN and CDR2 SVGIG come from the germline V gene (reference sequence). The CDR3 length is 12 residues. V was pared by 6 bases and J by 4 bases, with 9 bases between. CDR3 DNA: TGTGCCTGCGGTTCCCTCACCGGGGAGCTGTTTTTT. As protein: CACGSLTGELFF.

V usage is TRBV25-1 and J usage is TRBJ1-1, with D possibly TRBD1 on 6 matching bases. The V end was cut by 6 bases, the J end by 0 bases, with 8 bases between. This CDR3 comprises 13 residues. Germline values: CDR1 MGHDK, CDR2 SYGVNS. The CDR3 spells CASRSGVNTEAFF. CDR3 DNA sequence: TGTGCCAGCAGGTCAGGGGTGAACACTGAAGCTTTCTTT.

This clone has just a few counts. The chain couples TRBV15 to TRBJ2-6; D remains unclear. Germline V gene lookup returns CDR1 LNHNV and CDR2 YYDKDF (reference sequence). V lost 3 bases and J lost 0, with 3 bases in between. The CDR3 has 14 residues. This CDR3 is CATSSVSGANVLTF. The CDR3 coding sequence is TGTGCCACCAGCAGTGTCTCTGGGGCCAACGTCCTGACTTTC.